What follows are 7 T cell receptor beta chains derived from one specimen sequenced in a study of cytomegalovirus exposure and HLA in healthy donors. The assay was immunoSEQ multiplex PCR, and TCRdb's table has in-frame clones only and misses some. The data hold about 65,000 clones, with about 91% observed a single time. Material for sequencing was PBMCs. The source is a woman aged 18-35 years in good health and CMV-seronegative.

The V and J genes are TRBV12-5 and TRBJ2-3; D is perhaps TRBD2 (6 bases). Germline CDR1 LGHNT, CDR2 FRNRAP. V was clipped by 2 bases and J by 0 bases, with 12 bases between them. The CDR3 runs to 16 residues. The CDR3 sequence: CASGLNRGDSTDTQYF. The CDR3 nucleotides are TGTGCTAGTGGTTTGAACCGCGGGGATAGCACAGATACGCAGTATTTT.

The chain joins TRBV6-1 to TRBJ1-5; D is possibly TRBD1 (5 bases). CDR1 and CDR2 from the germline V gene are MNHNS and SASEGT. CDR3 size: 13 residues. Trimming cost V 3 bases and J 7 bases, with 10 bases left between them. The CDR3 coding sequence is TGTGCCAGCAGTGACAGGGTGGCCCAGCCCCAGCATTTT. Protein: CASSDRVAQPQHF.

CDR3 loop: CASSQAAGQNTEAFF. In nucleotides, the CDR3 is TGCGCCAGCAGCCAAGCTGCCGGACAGAACACTGAAGCTTTCTTT. The chain carries TRBV4-1 and TRBJ1-1; possible D gene TRBD1, 5 bases. Trimming pared 1 base from V and 1 base from J, leaving 10 bases between. Looked up from germline, CDR1 is MGHRA and CDR2 is YSYEKL. CDR3 length equals 15 residues.

The gene calls are TRBV7-9 and TRBJ2-1, with 9 bases matching TRBD1. CDR1 and CDR2 (germline): SEHNR, FQNEAQ (reference sequence). The CDR3 runs to 14 residues. V shed 5 bases and J 8 bases; nucleotides not matched to a gene: 7. The CDR3: CASSHRDREYEQFF. As DNA, the CDR3 is TGTGCCAGCAGCCACCGGGACAGGGAGTATGAGCAGTTCTTC.

V usage is TRBV28 and J usage is TRBJ1-5, with 7 positions matching TRBD1. After removal of 4 bases from V and 5 bases from J, the junction contained 17 bases not matched to a gene. The CDR3 covers 18 residues. The V gene's germline CDR1 is MDHEN and CDR2 SYDVKM. DNA of the CDR3: TGTGCCAGCAGTTCAGGCATCCGACAGGGTATTATGCATCAGCCCCAGCATTTT. Translating it yields CASSSGIRQGIMHQPQHF.

This clone was seen a single time. The rearrangement joins TRBV6-1 to TRBJ1-5, with 9 bases lining up with TRBD1. The CDR3 runs to 13 residues. Germline loops: CDR1 MNHNS, CDR2 SASEGT. With V trimmed by 7 bases and J by 7 bases, 5 bases remained unmatched. The CDR3: CASTRTGVQPQHF. In DNA, the CDR3 is TGTGCCAGCACCAGGACAGGGGTCCAGCCCCAGCATTTT.

V usage is TRBV28 and J usage is TRBJ1-5; 8 bases agree with TRBD1. V lost 10 bases and J lost 0; bases outside the gene matches: 14. The CDR3 spans 17 residues. The germline V gene encodes CDR1 MDHEN and CDR2 SYDVKM. The CDR3 bases are TGTGCCACCGACCTCCGGGACAGGAGATATAGCAATCAGCCCCAGCATTTT. Its translation: CATDLRDRRYSNQPQHF.